This TCR beta chain was recovered during a study of blood T cell repertoires in COVID-19. V lost 8 bases to trimming and J lost 1 base, with 12 bases between them. The CDR3 covers 14 residues. In germline, CDR1 is LNHDA, CDR2 SQIVND (reference sequence). Per the original methods: Amplification from reference gene primers served as the basis for estimated nucleated cell counts. The repertoire was sequenced with immunoSEQ multiplex PCR; TCRdb's copy has only in-frame clones and lacks some. V, J and clone size derive from that table, while D and trimming were established from the DNA sequence. The table has about 380,000 clones, about 87% seen once.

Source material: PBMCs or T cells enriched from blood (not recorded which). This clonotype was sampled from a young man who had recovered from COVID-19. The chain recombines TRBV19 with TRBJ1-3, with D possibly matching TRBD1 (5 bases). DNA for the CDR3: TGTGCCAGTTGGAGGGGCGCTTCTGGAAACACCATATATTTT. This codes for CASWRGASGNTIYF.